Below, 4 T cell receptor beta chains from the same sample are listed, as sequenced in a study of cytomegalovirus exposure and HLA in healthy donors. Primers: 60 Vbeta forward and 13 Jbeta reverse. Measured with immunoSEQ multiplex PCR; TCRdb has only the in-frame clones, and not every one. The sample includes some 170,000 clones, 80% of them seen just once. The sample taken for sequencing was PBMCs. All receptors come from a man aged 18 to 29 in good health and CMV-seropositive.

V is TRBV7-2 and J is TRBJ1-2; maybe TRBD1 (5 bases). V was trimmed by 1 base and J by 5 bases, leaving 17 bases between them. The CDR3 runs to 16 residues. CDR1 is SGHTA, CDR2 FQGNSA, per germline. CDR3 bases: TGTGCCAGCAGCTTAGACGGACTAGGGGTTAGTTATGGCTACACCTTC. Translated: CASSLDGLGVSYGYTF.

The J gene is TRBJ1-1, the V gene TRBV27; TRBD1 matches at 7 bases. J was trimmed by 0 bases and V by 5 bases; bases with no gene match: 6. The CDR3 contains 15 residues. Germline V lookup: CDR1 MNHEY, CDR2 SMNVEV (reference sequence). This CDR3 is CASSPFGTVNTEAFF. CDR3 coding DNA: TGTGCCAGCAGTCCCTTCGGGACAGTGAACACTGAAGCTTTCTTT.

The CDR3 sequence: CASSLGQTTEAFF. CDR3 sequence (DNA): TGTGCCAGCAGCTTAGGACAGACTACTGAAGCTTTCTTT. The chain joins TRBV11-2 to TRBJ1-1; TRBD1 might be the D (5 bases). Germline CDR1 SGHAT, CDR2 FQNNGV. This CDR3 is 13 amino acids long. Trimming left V 1 base short and J 5 bases short, with 8 bases between. Full variable domain (remainder filled in from reference TRBV11-2 and TRBJ1-1): EAGVAQSPRYKIIEKRQSVAFWCNPISGHATLYWYQQILGQGPKLLIQFQNNGVVDDSQLPKDRFSAERLKGVDSTLKIQPAKLEDSAVYLCASSLGQTTEAFFGQGTRLTVV.

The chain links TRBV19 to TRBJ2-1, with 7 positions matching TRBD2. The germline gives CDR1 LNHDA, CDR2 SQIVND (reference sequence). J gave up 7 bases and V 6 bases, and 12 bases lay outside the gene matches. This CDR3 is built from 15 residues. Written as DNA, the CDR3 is TGTGCCAGTAGCCAATATATACTAGCGAATAATGAGCAGTTCTTC. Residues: CASSQYILANNEQFF.